This TCR beta chain originates from a study of Graves' ophthalmopathy and Graves' hyperthyroidism. The wider study: Pretreatment peripheral blood was obtained at initial diagnosis. General study points: Most thyroid-expanded clonotypes exceeding 0.001 frequency were also found in blood.

Amplified TCR beta CDR3 regions were obtained using RNA transcripts as template. The first round was an RT-PCR with HTBI primers, and the second round was a multiplex PCR. TCRdb used MiXCR to reprocess the multiplex PCR reads, holding one entry per CDR3 protein. The repertoire consists of 400,000 to 450,000 distinct CDR3 sequences, with 20% to 25% occurring once and the leading ten covering more than 2.5%. This clonotype was observed at least ten times. Its specificity is not known. The CDR3 is 13 residues long. Germline V gene sequence: CDR1 SQVTM, CDR2 ANQGSEA. The V segment lost 6 bases and the J segment 2 bases; nucleotides outside the gene matches: 4. By definition, stable hyperthyroidism involved no ophthalmopathy within 18 months of follow-up. Hyperthyroidism cases were recent diagnoses of under 2 months' duration in people aged 18 to 65.

This chain joins TRBV29-1 and TRBJ2-7; TRBD1 matches at 10 bases. The TCR sequence derives from a woman under 30 with stable Graves' hyperthyroidism. Input material: peripheral blood. The CDR3 bases are TGCAGCGTAATGGACAGGGGGGCCTACGAGCAGTACTTC. This translates into CSVMDRGAYEQYF.